The entry below gives a single T cell receptor beta chain sequence along with its context. This specimen belongs to a study of control samples from healthy donors and cancer patients. Trimming cost V 4 bases and J 2 bases, with 17 bases left between them. Looked up from germline, CDR1 is SGHKS and CDR2 is YYEKEE (reference sequence). The CDR3 is 16 amino acids. Clones were read by immunoSEQ multiplex PCR, and TCRdb kept only the in-frame ones, dropping some. The sample includes 150,000 to 200,000 clones, 80% to 90% of them seen just once. The clonotype was recovered from a woman aged 25 to 45 in good health. The chain joins TRBV5-5 to TRBJ2-3; tentatively, D is TRBD2 (5 bases). Material for sequencing was blood. This CDR3 reads CASSRRAVTPTDTQYF. The CDR3, as DNA: TGTGCCAGCAGCCGCCGAGCGGTAACGCCCACAGATACGCAGTATTTT.